The clone carrying this TCR beta chain has just one count. In the original workflow: Counts of nucleated cells, estimated from reference gene primer amplification, were obtained. The method was immunoSEQ multiplex PCR; TCRdb's version includes in-frame clones alone and lacks a portion of them. The V and J calls and the clone size are those of that table, but D and trimming were determined from the DNA. This sample yields 150,000 to 180,000 clones, of which 91% are seen a single time; 0.55% belongs to the top ten. CDR1 and CDR2 from the germline V gene are LNHDA and SQIVND (reference sequence). Trimming stripped 3 bases from V and 3 bases from J, with 6 bases between. This CDR3 has 13 amino acids. This sample stems from a study of blood T cell repertoires in COVID-19. The wider study: Researchers got acute and convalescent COVID-19 samples from the United States, Italy and Spain. The cDNA or gDNA used as material had been derived from T cells, B-cell-depleted T cells, or PBMCs.

This TCR derives from a man aged 45 to 65 with acute or convalescent COVID-19. This chain connects TRBV19 to TRBJ2-1; D is unresolved. The source material was peripheral blood. The CDR3 DNA follows: TGTGCCAGTAGTATCGCAGACTACAATGAGCAGTTCTTC. Amino acids: CASSIADYNEQFF.